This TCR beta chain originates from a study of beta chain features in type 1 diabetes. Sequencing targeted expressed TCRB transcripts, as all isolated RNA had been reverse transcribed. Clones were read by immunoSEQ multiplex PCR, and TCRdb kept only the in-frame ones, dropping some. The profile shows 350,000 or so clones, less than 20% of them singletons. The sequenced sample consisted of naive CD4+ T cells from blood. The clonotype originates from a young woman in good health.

The CDR3 protein is CASSLGRNTEAFF. The CDR3 DNA is TGTGCCAGCAGCTTAGGCAGAAACACTGAAGCTTTCTTT. The chain uses TRBV7-3 and TRBJ1-1; D is uncertain. V was pared by 2 bases and J by 2 bases, with 6 bases between. Germline V gene lookup returns CDR1 SGHTA and CDR2 FQGTGA. CDR3 length: 13 residues.